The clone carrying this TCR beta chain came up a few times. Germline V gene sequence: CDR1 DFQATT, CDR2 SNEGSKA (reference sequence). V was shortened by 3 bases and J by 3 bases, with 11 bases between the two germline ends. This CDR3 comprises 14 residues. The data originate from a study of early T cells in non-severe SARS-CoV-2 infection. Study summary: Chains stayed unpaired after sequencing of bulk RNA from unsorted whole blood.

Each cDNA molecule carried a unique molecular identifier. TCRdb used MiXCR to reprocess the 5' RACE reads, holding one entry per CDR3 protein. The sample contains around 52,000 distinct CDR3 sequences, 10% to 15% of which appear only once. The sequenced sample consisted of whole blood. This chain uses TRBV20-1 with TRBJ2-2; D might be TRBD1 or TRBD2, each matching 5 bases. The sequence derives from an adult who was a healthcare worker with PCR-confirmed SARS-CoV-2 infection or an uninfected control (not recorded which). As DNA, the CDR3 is TGCAGTGCTAGGGGGATGGGGGACACCGGGGAGCTGTTTTTT. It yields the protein CSARGMGDTGELFF.